This T cell receptor beta chain appears in the sequencing data of a study of blood T cell repertoires in COVID-19. Turning to the study itself: Donors in the United States, Italy and Spain gave samples during acute or convalescent COVID-19. The analysed material was cDNA or gDNA that came from T cells, B-cell-depleted T cells, or PBMCs.

Seattle enrolled patients during active infection and tracked them longitudinally. Original data processing: Amplified reference gene primers provided the basis for estimating nucleated cell counts. Repertoires were generated with immunoSEQ multiplex PCR, while TCRdb's copy carries only in-frame clones and drops some. That table is the source of V, J and clone size, and D and trimming were worked out from the DNA. The table includes 150,000 to 200,000 clones, approximately 86% detected once. The CDR3 loop spans 16 amino acids. The germline CDR1 and CDR2 sequences are LNHDA and SQIVND (reference sequence). The V and J ends lost 8 bases and 1 base, in that order; junction bases with no gene match: 13.

The sequencing input was peripheral blood. This chain uses TRBV19 with TRBJ1-2; 7 positions match TRBD1. The TCR was taken from a woman aged 80 or older with COVID-19, enrolled during active disease. In DNA, the CDR3 is TGTGCCAGTCGCCTAGACGGGACAGATTATAACTATGGCTACACCTTC. As protein: CASRLDGTDYNYGYTF.